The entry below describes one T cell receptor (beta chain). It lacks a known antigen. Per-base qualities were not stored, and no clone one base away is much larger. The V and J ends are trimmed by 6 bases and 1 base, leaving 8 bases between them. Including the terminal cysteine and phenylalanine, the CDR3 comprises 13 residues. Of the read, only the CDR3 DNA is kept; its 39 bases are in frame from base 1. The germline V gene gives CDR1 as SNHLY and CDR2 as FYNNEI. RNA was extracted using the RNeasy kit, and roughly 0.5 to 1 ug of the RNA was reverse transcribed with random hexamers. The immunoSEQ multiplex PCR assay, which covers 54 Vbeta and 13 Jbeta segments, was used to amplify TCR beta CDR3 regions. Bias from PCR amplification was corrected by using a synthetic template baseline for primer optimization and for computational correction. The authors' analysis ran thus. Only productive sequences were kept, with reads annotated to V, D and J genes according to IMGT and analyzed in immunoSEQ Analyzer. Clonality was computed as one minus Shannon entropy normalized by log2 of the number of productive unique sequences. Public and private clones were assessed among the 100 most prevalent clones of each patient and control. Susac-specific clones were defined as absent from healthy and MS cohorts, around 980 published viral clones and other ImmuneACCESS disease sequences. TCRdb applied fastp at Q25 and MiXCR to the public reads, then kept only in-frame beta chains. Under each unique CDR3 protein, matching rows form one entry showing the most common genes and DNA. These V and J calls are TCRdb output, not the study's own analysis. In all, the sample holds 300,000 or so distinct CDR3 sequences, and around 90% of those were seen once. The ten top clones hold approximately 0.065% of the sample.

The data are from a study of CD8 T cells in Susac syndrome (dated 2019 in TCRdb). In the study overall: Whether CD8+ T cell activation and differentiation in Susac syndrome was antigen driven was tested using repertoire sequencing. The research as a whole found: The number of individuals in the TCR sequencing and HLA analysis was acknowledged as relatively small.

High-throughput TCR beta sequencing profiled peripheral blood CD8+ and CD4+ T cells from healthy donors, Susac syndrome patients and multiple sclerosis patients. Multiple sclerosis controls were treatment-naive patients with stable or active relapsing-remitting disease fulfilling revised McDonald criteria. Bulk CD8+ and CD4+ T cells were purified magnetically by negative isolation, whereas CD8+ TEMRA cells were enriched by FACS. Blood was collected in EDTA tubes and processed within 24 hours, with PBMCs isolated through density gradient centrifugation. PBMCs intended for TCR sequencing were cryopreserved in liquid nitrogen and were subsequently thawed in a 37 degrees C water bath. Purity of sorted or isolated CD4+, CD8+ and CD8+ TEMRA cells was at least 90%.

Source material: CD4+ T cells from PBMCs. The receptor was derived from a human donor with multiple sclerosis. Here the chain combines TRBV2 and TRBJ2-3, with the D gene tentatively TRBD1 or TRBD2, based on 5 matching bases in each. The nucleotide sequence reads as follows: TGTGCCAGCAGGAGGGACCGCACAGATACGCAGTATTTT. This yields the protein CASRRDRTDTQYF.